The 27 T cell receptor beta chains in this list originate from one sample, sequenced in a study of blood T cell repertoires in COVID-19. The protocol was immunoSEQ multiplex PCR, while the TCRdb copy is restricted to in-frame clones and leaves out a portion. The profile shows about 170,000 clones, 70% to 85% of them singletons. Sequencing used peripheral blood. The receptor source for this set is a woman aged 80 or older with acute or convalescent COVID-19.

This clone occurred once. Relative to the germline gene, one junction end is altered; a read error may explain this. The rearrangement links TRBV4-1 to TRBJ1-2, with D unresolved. Germline V lookup: CDR1 MGHRA, CDR2 YSYEKL. The CDR3 is 14 residues long. The CDR3 region is CASSHGQANYGYTF. CDR3 DNA sequence: TGCGCCAGCAGCCATGGGCAGGCTAATTATGGCTACACCTTC.

The V gene is TRBV29-1, the J gene TRBJ2-3; D is possibly TRBD2 (5 bases). Germline CDR1 SQVTM, CDR2 ANQGSEA. The CDR3 runs 13 residues. The V end lost 4 bases, the J end lost 2 bases, and 10 bases lay between the germline ends. The CDR3 nucleotides are TGCAGCGTTGTACTAGAGAACACAGATACGCAGTATTTT. It codes for CSVVLENTDTQYF.

V is TRBV5-6 and J is TRBJ2-1, with TRBD2 identical over 9 bases. The germline V gene has CDR1 SGHDT and CDR2 YYEEEE. This CDR3 region has 15 residues. V lost 1 base to trimming and J lost 10 bases; unmatched junction nucleotides: 9. The CDR3 is CASSLPSGVGVEQFF. The CDR3 nucleotides read TGTGCCAGCAGCTTGCCTAGCGGGGTTGGGGTGGAGCAGTTCTTC.

The chain is built from TRBV2 and TRBJ2-7, with TRBD2 matching over 10 bases. With 2 bases clipped from V and 1 base from J, the junction kept 8 bases outside the gene matches. Germline values: CDR1 SNHLY, CDR2 FYNNEI. The CDR3 covers 17 residues. As DNA, the CDR3 is TGTGCCAGCAGTGAATCTCCTAGCGGGAGTAGTTCCTACGAGCAGTACTTC. This codes for CASSESPSGSSSYEQYF.

CDR3 amino acids: CATSRDRLAAYGGNEQFF. In DNA, the CDR3 is TGTGCCACCAGCAGAGATCGACTAGCGGCCTACGGGGGTAATGAGCAGTTCTTC. V is TRBV15 and J is TRBJ2-1; 9 bases are a match to TRBD2. The CDR3 extends over 18 amino acids. The ends lost 0 bases at V and 7 bases at J; junction bases unmatched: 13. Germline CDR1 is LNHNV and CDR2 is YYDKDF (reference sequence).

V is TRBV30 and J is TRBJ1-1; 7 bases are shared with TRBD1. The trim removed 2 bases at V and 5 bases at J, leaving 11 bases unmatched. Germline-derived CDR1 and CDR2 are GTSNPN and SVGIG (reference sequence). The CDR3 length is 15 residues. CDR3 sequence reads: CAWSLRQGRQTEAFF. Here the CDR3 DNA reads TGTGCCTGGAGTTTGAGACAGGGTCGTCAGACTGAAGCTTTCTTT.

This chain uses TRBV28 with TRBJ1-1; D may be TRBD1 (6 bases). V was cut by 7 bases and J by 1 base, with 10 bases left in between. Germline-derived CDR1 and CDR2 are MDHEN and SYDVKM. This CDR3 has 13 amino acids. The CDR3 here is CASTPTGNTEAFF. The CDR3 DNA reads as TGTGCCAGCACCCCGACAGGGAACACTGAAGCTTTCTTT.

A single count supports this clone. V is TRBV27 and J is TRBJ2-2; D gene uncertain. Germline V gene sequence: CDR1 MNHEY, CDR2 SMNVEV (reference sequence). Trimming cost V 7 bases and J 2 bases, with 11 bases left between them. This CDR3 has 14 amino acids. The CDR3 spells CASNLGGNTGELFF. The CDR3 coding sequence is TGTGCCAGCAACCTAGGTGGTAACACCGGGGAGCTGTTTTTT.

V usage is TRBV5-1 and J usage is TRBJ2-2; D possibly corresponds to TRBD2 (6 bases). The CDR3 is 15 amino acids. Germline assignment: CDR1 SGHRS and CDR2 YFSETQ. V was trimmed by 1 base and J by 5 bases, leaving 12 bases between them. CDR3 sequence reads: CASSLSGVRTGELFF. The CDR3 DNA sequence: TGCGCCAGCAGCTTGTCGGGGGTTAGGACCGGGGAGCTGTTTTTT.

This clone has only one observation. The V and J genes are TRBV5-1 and TRBJ2-3; 7 bases fit TRBD2. The CDR3 runs 15 residues. The J segment lost 0 bases and the V segment lost 2 bases, leaving 3 bases of the junction unmatched. Germline V gene sequence: CDR1 SGHRS, CDR2 YFSETQ. The chain's CDR3 is CASSFLAVSTDTQYF. CDR3 sequence (DNA): TGCGCCAGCAGCTTTCTAGCGGTTAGCACAGATACGCAGTATTTT.

CDR3 protein: CASSRGTGGDTEAFF. CDR3 DNA: TGTGCCAGCAGCCGCGGGACAGGGGGGGACACTGAAGCTTTCTTT. This chain links TRBV7-2 with TRBJ1-1, with 11 bases matching TRBD1. This CDR3 region has 15 residues. Germline loops: CDR1 SGHTA, CDR2 FQGNSA. With 5 bases clipped from V and 3 bases from J, the junction kept 5 bases outside the gene matches. The variable domain in full, completed from reference TRBV7-2 and TRBJ1-1, reads GAGVSQSPSNKVTEKGKDVELRCDPISGHTALYWYRQSLGQGLEFLIYFQGNSAPDKSGLPSDRFSAERTGGSVSTLTIQRTQQEDSAVYLCASSRGTGGDTEAFFGQGTRLTVV.

The rearrangement joins TRBV19 to TRBJ2-5; D might be TRBD2 (6 bases). CDR1 and CDR2 (germline): LNHDA, SQIVND (reference sequence). The V gene lost 1 base and the J gene lost 2 bases, with 11 bases spanning the gap. CDR3 length: 15 amino acids. CDR3 in amino acids: CASSIGASVQETQYF. The CDR3 nucleotides read TGTGCCAGTAGTATAGGGGCTAGCGTGCAAGAGACCCAGTACTTC. Full variable domain (outside the CDR3, taken from reference TRBV19 and TRBJ2-5): DGGITQSPKYLFRKEGQNVTLSCEQNLNHDAMYWYRQDPGQGLRLIYYSQIVNDFQKGDIAEGYSVSREKKESFPLTVTSAQKNPTAFYLCASSIGASVQETQYFGPGTRLLVL.

V is TRBV18 and J is TRBJ2-7; TRBD1 matches at 8 bases. The germline V gene encodes CDR1 KGHSH and CDR2 LQKENI. After removal of 3 bases from V and 1 base from J, the junction contained 5 bases not matched to a gene. This CDR3 spans 15 amino acids. The CDR3 coding sequence is TGTGCCAGCTCACCCTCGGACAGGGCATCCTACGAGCAGTACTTC. This encodes CASSPSDRASYEQYF.

This sequence joins TRBV24-1 and TRBJ2-1; TRBD2 matches 7 bases. Germline CDR1 is KGHDR and CDR2 is SFDVKD. V was pared by 4 bases and J by 5 bases, with 7 bases of the junction left unmatched. CDR3 size: 15 residues. Written as DNA, the CDR3 is TGTGCCACCAGTGAAGGCGGGAGAGGAAACAATGAGCAGTTCTTC. Translation: CATSEGGRGNNEQFF.

The genes are TRBV6-6 and TRBJ1-4; D remains ambiguous. Germline assignment: CDR1 MNHNY and CDR2 SVGAGI (reference sequence). The CDR3 has 16 residues. Trimming left V 2 bases short and J 7 bases short, with 17 bases between. The CDR3 DNA reads as TGTGCCAGCAGTTACCAACCCCCGCGGAGGCCTGAAAAACTGTTTTTT. Translating gives CASSYQPPRRPEKLFF.

This clone was seen once. The genes are TRBV3-1 (or the pseudogene TRBV3-2) and TRBJ2-1; TRBD2 agrees at 7 bases. CDR1 and CDR2 from the germline V gene are LGHDT and YNNKEL (reference sequence). The CDR3 contains 18 residues. V shed 0 bases, J shed 8 bases, and the junction held 16 bases outside the gene matches. The CDR3 reads CASSQESELRGGPDEQFF. For the CDR3, the DNA is TGTGCCAGCAGCCAAGAGTCGGAGCTAAGGGGAGGGCCCGATGAGCAGTTCTTC.

This chain joins TRBV12-5 and TRBJ1-2; D gene unclear. CDR1 and CDR2 from the germline V gene are LGHNT and FRNRAP. V lost 10 bases and J 4 bases, leaving 10 bases between the germline ends. The CDR3 loop spans 11 amino acids. CDR3 bases: TGTGCTACCGGGAGCCCCTATGGCTACACCTTC. Its protein product is CATGSPYGYTF.

The chain has TRBV6-6 and TRBJ1-3; D is unclear. Germline V gives CDR1 MNHNY, CDR2 SVGAGI (reference sequence). Trimming shortened V by 5 bases and J by 0 bases, and 17 bases separated the two germline ends. There are 17 residues in the CDR3. Here the CDR3 reads CASSPPGEITSGNTIYF. The CDR3 DNA sequence: TGTGCCAGCAGTCCCCCTGGGGAGATAACCTCTGGAAACACCATATATTTT.

This clone turned up a few times. The chain employs TRBV11-2 and TRBJ2-7; 11 nucleotides agree with TRBD2. The trim removed 4 bases at V and 2 bases at J, leaving 4 bases unmatched. CDR3 length equals 15 residues. Per germline, CDR1 SGHAT and CDR2 FQNNGV. DNA of the CDR3: TGTGCCAGCAGCTCACTAGCGGGGGACGCCTACGAGCAGTACTTC. It specifies CASSSLAGDAYEQYF.

This chain connects TRBV6-6 to TRBJ1-1; TRBD1 agrees at 8 bases. V shed 7 bases, J shed 0 bases, and the junction held 7 bases outside the gene matches. Germline-derived CDR1 and CDR2 are MNHNY and SVGAGI (reference sequence). The CDR3 contains 15 residues. CDR3 in amino acids: CASTSGGRMNTEAFF. CDR3 nucleotides: TGTGCCAGCACCTCAGGGGGCCGGATGAACACTGAAGCTTTCTTT.

The rearrangement uses TRBV6-5 and TRBJ2-7, with D unresolved. V lost 8 bases, J lost 0 bases, and 8 bases lay in between. Germline values: CDR1 MNHEY, CDR2 SVGAGI. The CDR3 is made up of 12 amino acids. The CDR3 sequence is CASAQSSYEQYF. The CDR3 DNA reads TGTGCCAGCGCACAGAGCTCCTACGAGCAGTACTTC.

The chain uses TRBV7-8 and TRBJ2-5, with 14 bases that match TRBD2. The CDR3 loop spans 19 amino acids. In germline, CDR1 is SGHVS, CDR2 FQNEAQ. With 2 bases clipped from V and 1 base from J, the junction kept 9 bases outside the gene matches. This CDR3 reads CASSLFGLAGGPAQETQYF. The DNA for the CDR3 is TGTGCCAGCAGCTTATTTGGACTAGCGGGAGGTCCGGCCCAAGAGACCCAGTACTTC.

A few counts support this clone. The V and J genes are TRBV3-1 (or the pseudogene TRBV3-2) and TRBJ2-2; D is possibly TRBD2 (7 bases). Germline V lookup: CDR1 LGHDT, CDR2 YNNKEL (reference sequence). The CDR3 sequence is 14 residues long. Trimming took off 2 bases at V and 6 bases at J, with 10 bases between the two ends. CDR3 DNA sequence: TGTGCCAGCAGCCAATGGGAGGGGGCCGGGGAGCTGTTTTTT. This codes for CASSQWEGAGELFF.

The chain employs TRBV7-2 and TRBJ2-5; D possibly corresponds to TRBD2 (5 bases). V was cut by 1 base and J by 2 bases, with 23 bases left in between. The CDR3 covers 19 residues. Germline values: CDR1 SGHTA, CDR2 FQGNSA. CDR3: CASSLVVGMTWTEQETQYF. DNA for the CDR3: TGTGCCAGCAGCTTAGTCGTGGGGATGACCTGGACTGAACAAGAGACCCAGTACTTC.

The chain combines TRBV7-9 with TRBJ2-7; TRBD1 matches at 7 bases. The CDR3 consists of 15 residues. Germline values: CDR1 SEHNR, CDR2 FQNEAQ (reference sequence). With 5 bases clipped from V and 4 bases from J, the junction kept 11 bases outside the gene matches. The CDR3 coding sequence is TGTGCCAGCAGCCCGGGACAGCGCGGTGGATACGAGCAGTACTTC. As protein: CASSPGQRGGYEQYF.

The chain joins TRBV6-1 to TRBJ2-5; 9 nucleotides align to TRBD2. Germline V gene lookup returns CDR1 MNHNS and CDR2 SASEGT. This CDR3 is 17 amino acids long. V was pared by 2 bases and J by 5 bases, with 12 bases of the junction left unmatched. The CDR3, as DNA: TGTGCCAGCAGTGAAACCCTCTTTCTAGCGGGGTCGGAGACCCAGTACTTC. Translated, it gives CASSETLFLAGSETQYF.

The chain combines TRBV7-8 with TRBJ1-1; TRBD1 matches 7 bases. Germline-derived CDR1 and CDR2 are SGHVS and FQNEAQ. The CDR3 is 15 residues long. V was clipped by 2 bases and J by 6 bases; unmatched bases: 9. The CDR3 reads CASSLYRGRFAEAFF. CDR3 in DNA: TGTGCCAGCAGCTTATACAGGGGACGTTTCGCTGAAGCTTTCTTT.